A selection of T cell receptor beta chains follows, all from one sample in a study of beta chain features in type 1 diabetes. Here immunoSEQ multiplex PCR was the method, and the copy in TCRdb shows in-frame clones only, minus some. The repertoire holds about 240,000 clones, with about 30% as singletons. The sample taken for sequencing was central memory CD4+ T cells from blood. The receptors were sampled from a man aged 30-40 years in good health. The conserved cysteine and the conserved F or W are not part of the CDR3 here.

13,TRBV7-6,ASRPSVGNTGELF
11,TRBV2,ASSSGVQETQY
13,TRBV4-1,ASSRKSTDNYGYT
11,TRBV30,AWSPEVYNEQF
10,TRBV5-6,ASSLAEIEAF
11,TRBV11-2,ASVLGVADTQY
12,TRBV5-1,ASSLEGGDQPQH
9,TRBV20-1,SERPDGEQF
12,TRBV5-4,ASSLEQRGTEAF
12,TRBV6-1,ASKVATNTGELF
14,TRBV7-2,ASSLAASGVYNEQF
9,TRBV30,AWTVNYGYT
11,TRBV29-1,SVTGTINYGYT
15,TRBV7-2,ASSLNLLAANTDTQY
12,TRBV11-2,ASTPEGRAKTQY
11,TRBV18,ASSPGQKGRAF
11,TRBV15,ATRPDSDYGYT
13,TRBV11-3,ASSLSGTSIGEQF
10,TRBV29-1,SARDRGAEAF
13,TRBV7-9,ASSDNGGLGDEQF
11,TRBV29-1,SVAPSPNQPQH
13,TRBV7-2,ASSFPLVGAGGYT
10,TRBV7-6,ASGVRGSEQY
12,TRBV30,AWSSGRGSWPQH
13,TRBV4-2,ASCGGDGGTDTQY
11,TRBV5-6,ASSSPTGETQY
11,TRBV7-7,ASSLHVYNEQF
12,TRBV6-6,ASSTRPGADTQY
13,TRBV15,ATSPLREAYNEQF
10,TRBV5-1,ASSFTLDEQY
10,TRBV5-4,ASSFDRYEQY
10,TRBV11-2,ASSSGGNEQF
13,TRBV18,ASSPPSLRGNEQF
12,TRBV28,ASSGDFNTGELF
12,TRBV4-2,ASSVGTGAEKLF
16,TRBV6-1,ASSATFLAGGRDYEQY
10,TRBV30,AWSVLVGEQF
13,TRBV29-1,SVGTSGGPQETQY
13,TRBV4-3,ASSQGLSSNQPQH
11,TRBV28,ASRLTGQYGYT
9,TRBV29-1,SAHRNNEQF
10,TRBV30,AWSDPPDEQF
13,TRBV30,AWSGKARYNSPLH
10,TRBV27,ASSLSGSGYT
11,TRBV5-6,ASSLQGEDTQY
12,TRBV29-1,SVSDRQTTDTQY
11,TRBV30,AWKAGGGNEQF
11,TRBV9,ASSFDRGREQY
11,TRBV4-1,ASSQGPDSPLH
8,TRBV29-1,SVYHNEQF